This is a list of T cell receptor beta chains from one sample in a study of T cell responses to AZD1222 COVID-19 vaccine. Repertoires were generated with immunoSEQ multiplex PCR, while TCRdb's copy carries only in-frame clones and drops some. The table has some 110,000 clones, more than 80% seen once. The sample was peripheral blood, taken on day 0 of AZD1222 vaccination. These receptors all come from an adult in good health. The CDR3 runs from the conserved cysteine through the conserved F or W. D genes are given only for firm matches. Where a row states a size, it is once, few, many or the class of an expanded clone; other rows omit it.

CDR3nt,CDR3aa,j_gene,d_gene,abundance,v_gene
TGTGCCACCAGCAGAGATCCCCTAGCGGGAGCGACAGATACGCAGTATTTT,CATSRDPLAGATDTQYF,TRBJ2-3,TRBD2,.,TRBV15
TGTGCCAGCAGCTTAGTGGTCAATCAGCCCCAGCATTTT,CASSLVVNQPQHF,TRBJ1-5,.,.,TRBV7-8
TGTGCCAGCAGTGATAATGGGGGGGCAGTGGGCGATGAGCAGTTCTTC,CASSDNGGAVGDEQFF,TRBJ2-1,.,.,TRBV2
TGCGCCAGCAGCCAAGGGTTCGTAAAGGGCCCTCACGGAAACACCATATATTTT,CASSQGFVKGPHGNTIYF,TRBJ1-3,.,.,TRBV4-1
TGTGCCAGCAGCGCCCCCGGGACAGGCCTCTATGGCTACACCTTC,CASSAPGTGLYGYTF,TRBJ1-2,TRBD1,.,TRBV5-4
TGTGCCAGCAGCTTTATATGTTTGGAGACTAGCGGGAGAGGAGCCAAAAACATTCAGTACTTC,CASSFICLETSGRGAKNIQYF,TRBJ2-4,.,.,TRBV12-1
TGTGCCAGCAGCTTTAGGTATAGCAATCAGCCCCAGCATTTT,CASSFRYSNQPQHF,TRBJ1-5,.,few,TRBV5-6
TGTGCCAGCAGTTTAGGGGCTAGCGGGAGTTACGAGCAGTACTTC,CASSLGASGSYEQYF,TRBJ2-7,TRBD2,.,TRBV27
TGTGCCAGCAGCTCAAACGGGGTAGGAACTAATGAAAAACTGTTTTTT,CASSSNGVGTNEKLFF,TRBJ1-4,.,once,TRBV5-6
TGTGCCAGCAGCTTAGTTCCTGGGGCCCAGAACACTGAAGCTTTCTTT,CASSLVPGAQNTEAFF,TRBJ1-1,.,.,TRBV7-2
TGTGCCAGCAGTTGGGGACAGGAAGAGGTCTTC,CASSWGQEEVF,TRBJ2-1,TRBD1,.,TRBV6-5
TGTGCCAGCAGTACCCCGTTTCCTGGAGATACGCAGTATTTT,CASSTPFPGDTQYF,TRBJ2-3,.,once,TRBV6-2/TRBV6-3
TGTGCCAGCAGCCAAGATCTGAATAGCAATCAGCCCCAGCATTTT,CASSQDLNSNQPQHF,TRBJ1-5,.,.,TRBV3-1/TRBV3-2
TGTGCCAGCAGTGTTGCCGGGACTAGCCGTGCCAAAAACATTCAGTACTTC,CASSVAGTSRAKNIQYF,TRBJ2-4,TRBD2,.,TRBV2
TGTGCCAGCAGCTTGACCGGGGCCAGCACAGATACGCAGTATTTT,CASSLTGASTDTQYF,TRBJ2-3,.,.,TRBV5-4
TGTGCCAGCAGTTTCAGTGCTGACACTGAAGCTTTCTTT,CASSFSADTEAFF,TRBJ1-1,.,.,TRBV12-3/TRBV12-4
TGTGCCAGCGGGCCGGGGACAGGCTCCTACGAGCAGTACTTC,CASGPGTGSYEQYF,TRBJ2-7,TRBD1,.,TRBV7-9
TGTGCCTGGGGAGGGGCGAAGCAGTTCTTC,CAWGGAKQFF,TRBJ2-1,.,.,TRBV30
TGTGCCAGCAGCGGCCCCCCTTCCTACGAGCAGTACTTC,CASSGPPSYEQYF,TRBJ2-7,.,.,TRBV7-2
TGTGCCAGCAGGGACAGGGTCTCTGGAAACACCATATATTTT,CASRDRVSGNTIYF,TRBJ1-3,TRBD1,once,TRBV3-1/TRBV3-2
TGTGCCAGCAGCGTAGGAGGGGGCGCGACCGGGGAGCTGTTTTTT,CASSVGGGATGELFF,TRBJ2-2,TRBD1,.,TRBV9
TGTGCCAGCTCACGGCGGGGGTCCTCTGGAAACACCATATATTTT,CASSRRGSSGNTIYF,TRBJ1-3,.,once,TRBV18
TGCAGCGTAGTGGACACCCCTGAAGCTTTCTTT,CSVVDTPEAFF,TRBJ1-1,.,.,TRBV29-1
TGTGCCAGCTCACCACCGTACGGGAGCACTGAAGCTTTCTTT,CASSPPYGSTEAFF,TRBJ1-1,.,once,TRBV18
TGTGCCAGTAGTATAGCTGGACAGGGTGTCCGGTATGGCTACACCTTC,CASSIAGQGVRYGYTF,TRBJ1-2,TRBD1,.,TRBV19
TGTGCCACCAGTGATCGACTACATTTCAATGAGCAGTTCTTC,CATSDRLHFNEQFF,TRBJ2-1,.,.,TRBV24-1
TGTGCCAGCAGCTACGGGGGACCCCTCCACTTT,CASSYGGPLHF,TRBJ1-6,.,.,TRBV12-3/TRBV12-4
TGTGCCATCAGCAGAGATAGCCAGTTTGGCGACGAGCAGTACTTC,CAISRDSQFGDEQYF,TRBJ2-7,.,once,TRBV15